This entry is about one T cell receptor beta chain. Its matching antigen is unknown. This PCR relied on a set of 60 Vbeta primers and 13 Jbeta primers. The data were produced by immunoSEQ multiplex PCR, yet TCRdb's version contains in-frame clones alone and is incomplete. The sample totals roughly 120,000 clones. This CDR3 is 20 amino acids long. This record comes from a study of cytomegalovirus exposure and HLA in healthy donors. Study overall: Unique TCRs numbering approximately 81 million, obtained from HLA-typed donors, made up an early data release. Ancestry clustering placed roughly 86% of 350 to 500 genotyped donors in the Caucasian-associated cluster.

Study-level results: Being productive about 87% or about 30% of the time was typical of most TCR beta V segments in an earlier analysis. When analyzed later, a missense DCLRE1C variant was found to be linked to TCR beta V- and J-gene trimming.

The source of this sequence is a man younger than 30 in good health and CMV-seronegative. This chain joins TRBV21-1 and TRBJ2-1; the table's D call TRBD2 went unverified against the DNA. TRBV21-1 is listed as a pseudogene. Sequenced: PBMCs. Here the CDR3 DNA reads TGTGCCAGCAGCAAAGGGGGGGGTCTTTTTCCAATTGGCTCCTACAATGAGCAGTTCTTC. Amino acid sequence: CASSKGGGLFPIGSYNEQFF.